A single sample gave rise to the 26 T cell receptor beta chains below, sequenced in a study of blood T cell repertoires in COVID-19. Profiling relied on immunoSEQ multiplex PCR, and the TCRdb table lists in-frame clones only, not all of them. The sample lists around 170,000 clones, roughly four fifths occurring once. The sample taken for sequencing was peripheral blood. The receptor set was obtained from a man aged 25 to 40 with active or convalescent COVID-19.

The chain uses TRBV19 and TRBJ1-2; 7 bases match TRBD1. The CDR3 runs to 16 residues. The trim removed 9 bases at V and 4 bases at J, leaving 17 bases unmatched. Per germline, CDR1 LNHDA and CDR2 SQIVND (reference sequence). CDR3 nucleotides: TGTGCCAGCGATGTGACAGGGACAGAACTTACCTATGGCTACACCTTC. It yields the protein CASDVTGTELTYGYTF.

The chain uses TRBV2 and TRBJ2-1, with 10 nucleotides matching TRBD2. The CDR3 extends over 15 amino acids. The trim removed 8 bases at V and 5 bases at J, leaving 9 bases unmatched. The V gene's germline CDR1 is SNHLY and CDR2 FYNNEI. The CDR3 DNA reads as TGTGCCAGCGACCCCGGGACTAGCGCCCACAATGAGCAGTTCTTC. This codes for CASDPGTSAHNEQFF.

The V gene is TRBV2, the J gene TRBJ2-2; 8 bases are shared with TRBD1. Germline CDR1 is SNHLY and CDR2 is FYNNEI. There are 18 residues in the CDR3. The ends lost 3 bases at V and 6 bases at J; junction bases unmatched: 15. CDR3 sequence: CASSDGQGQAPLPGELFF. CDR3 nucleotide sequence: TGTGCCAGCAGTGACGGCCAGGGACAGGCCCCACTCCCCGGGGAGCTGTTTTTT.

The chain links TRBV27 to TRBJ2-1, with D maybe TRBD2 (5 bases). CDR3 length equals 15 residues. Germline assignment: CDR1 MNHEY and CDR2 SMNVEV (reference sequence). Trimming shortened V by 7 bases and J by 7 bases, and 20 bases separated the two germline ends. In nucleotides, the CDR3 is TGTGCCAGCAAGGGAGAGGCTCTCGCCCTTAATGAGCAGTTCTTC. It encodes CASKGEALALNEQFF.

This sequence joins TRBV10-2 and TRBJ1-1; TRBD1 matches at 7 bases. The CDR3 has 13 amino acids. CDR1 and CDR2 from the germline V gene are WSHSY and SAAADI. Trimming cost V 5 bases and J 5 bases; bases outside gene matches: 5. The CDR3: CASSMTGWTEAFF. CDR3 DNA: TGCGCCAGCAGTATGACAGGGTGGACTGAAGCTTTCTTT.

The chain links TRBV5-1 to TRBJ1-6, with 10 bases lining up with TRBD1. Per germline, CDR1 SGHRS and CDR2 YFSETQ. V gave up 4 bases and J gave up 10 bases; unmatched junction bases: 8. The CDR3 totals 15 residues. DNA for the CDR3: TGCGCCAGCAGCCAGAGACAGGGGGCTGGATCACCCCTCCACTTT. It yields the protein CASSQRQGAGSPLHF.

In its sample, this clone was seen once. The chain is built from TRBV28 and TRBJ2-4, with 8 bases lining up with TRBD1. The germline V gene encodes CDR1 MDHEN and CDR2 SYDVKM. The CDR3 covers 15 residues. The V gene end was trimmed by 6 bases and the J gene end by 0 bases; junction bases not matched to a gene: 4. CDR3 sequence reads: CASSSGGLAKNIQYF. CDR3 DNA sequence: TGTGCCAGCAGCTCAGGGGGCCTAGCCAAAAACATTCAGTACTTC.

The V gene is TRBV24-1, the J gene TRBJ2-5, with D possibly TRBD1 on 6 matching bases. This CDR3 contains 13 residues. Trimming cost V 9 bases and J 3 bases, with 13 bases left between them. Germline CDR1 reads KGHDR; CDR2 reads SFDVKD. DNA of the CDR3: TGTGCCACCGGTGGACAGCCCGAAGAGACCCAGTACTTC. Protein product: CATGGQPEETQYF.

This clone was observed once. The DNA for the CDR3 is TGTGCCAGCAGCTTCCTGACAGGGTGGTCCTACGAGCAGTACTTC. This gives the protein CASSFLTGWSYEQYF. The V and J genes are TRBV7-2 and TRBJ2-7; 7 bases fit TRBD1. J was trimmed by 1 base and V by 3 bases; bases with no gene match: 6. The CDR3 covers 15 residues. Germline assignment: CDR1 SGHTA and CDR2 FQGNSA.

The V call is TRBV7-9, the J call TRBJ2-6; 8 bases align to TRBD1. CDR1 is SEHNR and CDR2 is FQNEAQ in the germline V gene (reference sequence). The CDR3 is 14 residues long. V lost 8 bases to trimming and J lost 2 bases; unmatched junction nucleotides: 2. The CDR3 is CASYRGAGANVLTF. The CDR3 DNA is TGTGCCAGCTACAGGGGGGCTGGGGCCAACGTCCTGACTTTC.

The chain joins TRBV7-3 to TRBJ2-7; a weak D match, TRBD1 (6 bases). Germline values: CDR1 SGHTA, CDR2 FQGTGA. V lost 1 base, J lost 2 bases, and 15 bases lay in between. There are 16 residues in the CDR3. The CDR3 sequence is CASSLIRPQGTYEQYV. The CDR3 DNA reads as TGTGCCAGCAGCTTAATCCGCCCGCAGGGGACCTACGAGCAGTACGTC.

The chain links TRBV3-1 (or the pseudogene TRBV3-2) to TRBJ1-5; no clear D. V shed 1 base and J shed 3 bases, with 10 bases lying between them. CDR1 and CDR2 (germline): LGHDT, YNNKEL (reference sequence). The CDR3 spans 15 residues. CDR3 in amino acids: CASSQGGGNNQPQHF. The CDR3 DNA reads TGTGCCAGCAGCCAAGGAGGAGGTAACAATCAGCCCCAGCATTTT.

The chain couples TRBV28 to TRBJ1-1; TRBD1 is a possible D gene (6 bases). Trimming removed 6 bases from V and 4 bases from J, with 15 bases in between. The CDR3 runs to 14 residues. Germline CDR1 and CDR2: MDHEN and SYDVKM. Written as DNA, the CDR3 is TGTGCCAGCAGCTCTCGGACAGCTAGCACTGAAGCTTTCTTT. Amino acids: CASSSRTASTEAFF.

The rearrangement joins TRBV27 to TRBJ1-1, with a weak D call TRBD1 (5 bases). V lost 9 bases and J lost 6, with 11 bases in between. CDR1 is MNHEY and CDR2 is SMNVEV in the germline V gene (reference sequence). The CDR3 spans 11 residues. The CDR3 region has the DNA TGTGCCAGTTCTCAGGGTCCTGAAGCTTTCTTT. Amino acids: CASSQGPEAFF.

The chain's CDR3 is CSVDSGAGDTEAFF. The CDR3 DNA is TGCAGCGTTGACTCAGGGGCCGGGGACACTGAAGCTTTCTTT. The chain combines TRBV29-1 with TRBJ1-1; TRBD1 might be the D (6 bases). CDR3 length equals 14 residues. The germline V gene encodes CDR1 SQVTM and CDR2 ANQGSEA. V was trimmed by 3 bases and J by 3 bases, leaving 14 bases between them.

The genes are TRBV27 and TRBJ2-5, with D tentatively TRBD1 (7 bases). The CDR3 has 16 amino acids. The V end lost 2 bases, the J end lost 0 bases, and 13 bases lay between the germline ends. Germline V lookup: CDR1 MNHEY, CDR2 SMNVEV (reference sequence). The CDR3 spells CASSLIPGGHQETQYF. CDR3 nucleotide sequence: TGTGCCAGCAGTTTAATCCCAGGGGGGCACCAAGAGACCCAGTACTTC.

This clone was seen just once. V and J are TRBV7-6 and TRBJ2-1; the match to TRBD2 covers 8 bases. This CDR3 comprises 12 residues. The germline gives CDR1 SGHVS, CDR2 FNYEAQ. Trimming at V came to 0 bases and at J to 12 bases, leaving 1 base not matched to a gene. CDR3 loop: CASSLAAGGQFF. The CDR3 coding sequence is TGTGCCAGCAGCTTAGCGGCGGGGGGGCAGTTCTTC.

In its sample, this clone was seen a few times. The CDR3 here is CASSFSGGYEQYV. The CDR3 nucleotides read TGTGCCAGCAGTTTCTCCGGCGGCTACGAGCAGTACGTC. V and J are TRBV12-3 or TRBV12-4 and TRBJ2-7; D not resolved. This CDR3 contains 13 residues. The germline V and J ends were trimmed by 3 bases and 3 bases, with 9 bases remaining between them.

The rearrangement uses TRBV27 and TRBJ2-7; 9 bases are a match to TRBD1. This CDR3 comprises 16 residues. The junction had 9 bases not matched to a gene; V was cut back by 2 bases and J by 4 bases. Germline V gives CDR1 MNHEY, CDR2 SMNVEV (reference sequence). CDR3 sequence: CASSLRKGTGPYEQYF. The CDR3 DNA is TGTGCCAGCAGTTTAAGGAAGGGGACAGGGCCTTACGAGCAGTACTTC.

The sample holds a few counts of this clone. Germline and junction disagree at one end, which may indicate a read error. The chain joins TRBV5-4 to TRBJ1-1; the match to TRBD1 covers 12 bases. CDR1 is SGHNT, CDR2 YYREEE, per germline (reference sequence). The CDR3 is 16 amino acids. The CDR3, as DNA: TGTGCCAGCAGGTTGGGACAGGGGGCGTTGAACACTGAAGCTTTCTTT. Its translation: CASRLGQGALNTEAFF.

The V call is TRBV27, the J call TRBJ1-1, with a possible D match to TRBD1 (6 bases). The germline V gene encodes CDR1 MNHEY and CDR2 SMNVEV (reference sequence). The ends were cut back, 6 bases at V and 2 bases at J, with 10 bases in the middle. This CDR3 comprises 13 residues. CDR3 amino acids: CASRRTANTEAFF. In DNA, the CDR3 is TGTGCCAGCAGGAGGACAGCTAACACTGAAGCTTTCTTT.

CDR3 residues: CASSVTGTGGSEQYF. The CDR3 coding sequence is TGTGCCAGCAGTGTGACCGGGACAGGGGGATCCGAGCAGTACTTC. The J gene is TRBJ2-7, the V gene TRBV2, with 11 nucleotides matching TRBD1. This CDR3 has 15 residues. V lost 4 bases to trimming and J lost 6 bases; unmatched junction nucleotides: 8. Germline CDR1 SNHLY, CDR2 FYNNEI. Based on the CDR3 plus reference TRBV2 and TRBJ2-7, the full variable domain is EPEVTQTPSHQVTQMGQEVILRCVPISNHLYFYWYRQILGQKVEFLVSFYNNEISEKSEIFDDQFSVERPDGSNFTLKIRSTKLEDSAMYFCASSVTGTGGSEQYFGPGTRLTVT.

V is TRBV5-1 and J is TRBJ1-3, with D hard to call. The ends were cut back, 5 bases at V and 7 bases at J, with 19 bases in the middle. CDR3 length: 15 residues. CDR1 and CDR2 from the germline V gene are SGHRS and YFSETQ. The CDR3 spells CASSLQWGGGNTIYF. The CDR3 nucleotides read TGCGCCAGCAGTTTACAGTGGGGAGGAGGGAACACCATATATTTT.

The chain recombines TRBV29-1 with TRBJ1-2, with a weak D call TRBD1 (5 bases). V lost 0 bases to trimming and J lost 8 bases, with 13 bases between them. The length of the CDR3 is 13 residues. Germline-derived CDR1 and CDR2 are SQVTM and ANQGSEA. The CDR3 coding sequence is TGCAGCGTTGAAGAATCGCCTCAGGGCGGCTACACCTTC. Its protein is CSVEESPQGGYTF.

This rearrangement joins TRBV7-2 to TRBJ2-5, with D perhaps matching TRBD2 (6 bases). Germline assignment: CDR1 SGHTA and CDR2 FQGNSA. V dropped 0 bases and J dropped 5 bases, with 13 bases sitting between them. The CDR3 covers 15 residues. Here the CDR3 DNA reads TGTGCCAGCAGCTTAGCAATCGGGGCGGGGGAGACCCAGTACTTC. Protein product: CASSLAIGAGETQYF.

This clone was found a few times. The J gene is TRBJ1-2, the V gene TRBV28; a weak D match, TRBD1 (5 bases). The CDR3 spans 14 residues. Between the trimmed V and J ends, which lost 5 bases and 5 bases, there was a span of 15 bases. The germline gives CDR1 MDHEN, CDR2 SYDVKM. The CDR3 spells CASSTLWGEYGYTF. The CDR3 DNA reads as TGTGCCAGCAGTACCCTCTGGGGGGAGTATGGCTACACCTTC.